This T cell receptor (beta chain) originates from a study of control samples from healthy donors and cancer patients. Clones were sequenced by immunoSEQ multiplex PCR, and TCRdb holds only the in-frame ones, with some missing. This table has over 150,000 clones, around 94% appearing once. CDR1 and CDR2 (germline): LNHNV, YYDKDF (reference sequence). CDR3 size: 14 residues. V lost 5 bases to trimming and J lost 4 bases, with 15 bases between them. What was sequenced was blood. V gene TRBV15 combines with J gene TRBJ2-7; maybe TRBD2 (6 bases). This sequence originates from a woman aged 18-29 years in good health. The CDR3 region has the DNA TGTGCCACCAGCCCGACTAGTAACAAGTACGAGCAGTACTTC. Translated, it gives CATSPTSNKYEQYF.